Below are 27 T cell receptor beta chains sequenced from a single sample in a study of OX40 agonist ivuxolimab in advanced cancers. Clones were read by immunoSEQ multiplex PCR, and TCRdb kept only the in-frame ones, dropping some. The sample contains 60,000 or so clones, around 90% of which appear only once. The sample consisted of CD4+ or CD8+ T cells sorted from blood, taken in a trial of the OX40 agonist ivuxolimab. The receptor source for this set is an adult with an advanced solid tumor such as melanoma, head and neck, liver or kidney cancer.

This clone came up once. The rearrangement links TRBV28 to TRBJ1-2, with TRBD1 as a possible D gene (5 bases). V dropped 6 bases and J dropped 2 bases, with 16 bases sitting between them. The CDR3 extends over 15 amino acids. The germline V gene has CDR1 MDHEN and CDR2 SYDVKM. The CDR3: CASSPHETVNYGYTF. The CDR3, as DNA: TGTGCCAGCAGCCCACACGAGACAGTGAACTATGGCTACACCTTC.

The V gene is TRBV7-8, the J gene TRBJ2-3; 7 bases fit TRBD2. CDR1 and CDR2 (germline): SGHVS, FQNEAQ. The CDR3 runs to 14 residues. V lost 10 bases, J lost 9 bases, and 16 bases stayed unmatched. The CDR3 DNA sequence: TGTGCCACCCGGGGGGTGGGAAGTGAGGAGACGCAGTATTTT. Protein product: CATRGVGSEETQYF.

This chain joins TRBV30 and TRBJ1-4; 11 nucleotides match TRBD1. CDR3 length: 14 amino acids. Unmatched junction bases numbered 5, after V lost 4 bases and J lost 7 bases. Per germline, CDR1 GTSNPN and CDR2 SVGIG (reference sequence). The CDR3 protein is CAWNPGQGGEKLFF. The CDR3 nucleotides are TGTGCCTGGAACCCGGGACAGGGGGGTGAAAAACTGTTTTTT.

The CDR3 region is CASTTGTGPYNEQFF. CDR3 coding DNA: TGTGCCAGCACCACCGGGACAGGGCCCTACAATGAGCAGTTCTTC. The chain carries TRBV27 and TRBJ2-1; 9 nucleotides match TRBD1. The CDR3 runs 15 residues. CDR1 is MNHEY and CDR2 is SMNVEV in the germline V gene (reference sequence). After removal of 7 bases from V and 2 bases from J, the junction contained 6 bases not matched to a gene.

V usage is TRBV13 and J usage is TRBJ2-1; 7 bases fit TRBD1. Germline V gene data show CDR1 as PRHDT and CDR2 as FYEKMQ (reference sequence). The length of the CDR3 is 16 residues. Germline trimming cut 5 bases from V and 4 bases from J; bases unmatched to any gene: 11. The CDR3 DNA reads TGTGCCAGCAGCGTCGAGGGGGCCGCCTCTTACAATGAGCAGTTCTTC. It translates to CASSVEGAASYNEQFF.

The chain recombines TRBV27 with TRBJ2-5; TRBD2 matches 8 bases. The ends lost 2 bases at V and 10 bases at J; junction bases unmatched: 9. CDR1 and CDR2 (germline): MNHEY, SMNVEV (reference sequence). The CDR3 is 14 residues long. Written as DNA, the CDR3 is TGTGCCAGCAGTTTAACAGCGGGGGCCGGGGGCCAGTACTTC. It yields the protein CASSLTAGAGGQYF.

The rearrangement uses TRBV4-1 and TRBJ1-2; D uncertain. V lost 5 bases to trimming and J lost 10 bases, with 20 bases between them. Germline assignment: CDR1 MGHRA and CDR2 YSYEKL. CDR3 length equals 14 residues. CDR3 bases: TGCGCCAGCAGCGAAGCGCTGGGGATAGGTGACTACACCTTC. Amino acid sequence: CASSEALGIGDYTF.

The V call is TRBV5-1, the J call TRBJ2-7, with a tentative D call TRBD2 (5 bases). V was clipped by 0 bases and J by 6 bases, with 10 bases between them. The germline V gene has CDR1 SGHRS and CDR2 YFSETQ. This CDR3 is built from 13 residues. The CDR3 sequence is CASSLELGFEQYV. For the CDR3, the DNA is TGCGCCAGCAGCTTGGAACTAGGGTTCGAGCAGTACGTC.

Comments on this clone: Other DNA sequences in this specimen translate into the identical CDR3. The V call is TRBV11-2, the J call TRBJ1-4; D gene uncertain. CDR1 SGHAT and CDR2 FQNNGV come from the germline V gene. With 1 base removed from V and 5 bases from J, the gap between germline ends came to 11 bases. The CDR3 extends over 15 amino acids. CDR3 nucleotide sequence: TGTGCCAGCAGCTTAGTCCTGGGAATGAATGAAAAACTGTTTTTT. Translating gives CASSLVLGMNEKLFF.

The V and J genes are TRBV14 and TRBJ1-1; a possible D gene is TRBD1 (6 bases). V lost 0 bases and J 7 bases, leaving 15 bases between the germline ends. Germline lookup yields CDR1 SGHDN and CDR2 FVKESK. The CDR3 has 15 residues. CDR3 loop: CASSQELRGPDEAFF. CDR3 bases: TGTGCCAGCAGCCAAGAACTCAGGGGCCCGGATGAAGCTTTCTTT.

V gene TRBV9 combines with J gene TRBJ1-5; D might be TRBD1 (6 bases). V was shortened by 3 bases and J by 0 bases, with 10 bases between the two germline ends. The CDR3 has 15 residues. Germline CDR1 SGDLS, CDR2 YYNGEE. For the CDR3, the DNA is TGTGCCAGCAGCGCACAGGGCCATAGCAATCAGCCCCAGCATTTT. Amino acid sequence: CASSAQGHSNQPQHF.

This clone was seen more than once but under ten times. V gene TRBV4-1 combines with J gene TRBJ2-1; D possibly corresponds to TRBD2 (7 bases). This CDR3 region has 16 residues. The germline CDR1 and CDR2 sequences are MGHRA and YSYEKL. Trimming took 4 bases from V and 7 from J, leaving 20 bases between them. CDR3 DNA sequence: TGCGCCAGCAGCCCGACATTCTTTGAGGGGGGGAATGAGCAGTTCTTC. This encodes CASSPTFFEGGNEQFF.

J is TRBJ2-3 and V is TRBV9; the D is unclear. This CDR3 has 15 amino acids. The germline V gene encodes CDR1 SGDLS and CDR2 YYNGEE. Trimming removed 0 bases at V and 1 base at J, with 9 bases between. This CDR3 is CASSVGRSGTDTQYF. The CDR3 bases are TGTGCCAGCAGCGTAGGGAGATCGGGCACAGATACGCAGTATTTT. The full variable domain, in which reference TRBV9 and TRBJ2-3 provide the parts outside the CDR3, is DSGVTQTPKHLITATGQRVTLRCSPRSGDLSVYWYQQSLDQGLQFLIQYYNGEERAKGNILERFSAQQFPDLHSELNLSSLELGDSALYFCASSVGRSGTDTQYFGPGTRLTVL.

This clone was picked up one time. The chain is built from TRBV6-5 and TRBJ1-2; the match to TRBD1 covers 7 bases. V was clipped by 6 bases and J by 4 bases; unmatched bases: 5. The CDR3 has 13 amino acids. The germline V gene encodes CDR1 MNHEY and CDR2 SVGAGI. CDR3 loop: CASRTGTVYGYTF. The CDR3 DNA sequence: TGTGCCAGCAGGACCGGGACAGTCTATGGCTACACCTTC.

The V and J genes are TRBV7-9 and TRBJ2-7; no reliable D call. CDR3 length: 12 amino acids. V lost 4 bases to trimming and J lost 5 bases, with 9 bases between them. The V gene's germline CDR1 is SEHNR and CDR2 FQNEAQ (reference sequence). CDR3 sequence (DNA): TGTGCCAGCAGCTGGGCCGGAGACGAGCAGTACTTC. The encoded protein is CASSWAGDEQYF.

The rearrangement uses TRBV6-5 and TRBJ1-1; TRBD1 agrees at 11 bases. The V segment lost 6 bases and the J segment 4 bases; nucleotides outside the gene matches: 4. Germline CDR1 and CDR2: MNHEY and SVGAGI. There are 14 residues in the CDR3. The CDR3 is CASSPGTGGTEAFF. The CDR3 nucleotides are TGTGCCAGCAGCCCCGGGACAGGGGGCACTGAAGCTTTCTTT.

This sequence joins TRBV7-1 and TRBJ2-7; a possible D gene is TRBD1 (6 bases). TRBV7-1 is an ORF, and what it does is uncertain. Trimming cost V 1 base and J 3 bases, with 13 bases left between them. This CDR3 is built from 15 residues. The chain's CDR3 is CASSSGRDTDYEQYF. CDR3 DNA sequence: TGTGCCAGCAGCTCAGGCCGGGACACAGACTACGAGCAGTACTTC.

The chain couples TRBV4-3 to TRBJ1-2; D may be TRBD1 (5 bases). This CDR3 is built from 15 residues. From germline, CDR1 is LGHNA and CDR2 YSLEER. Trimming took off 4 bases at V and 5 bases at J, with 17 bases between the two ends. CDR3 nucleotides: TGCGCCAGCAGCCCCTTGACAGCTTTGGGGTATGGCTACACCTTC. It encodes CASSPLTALGYGYTF.

The chain recombines TRBV7-9 with TRBJ1-3; possibly TRBD1 for D (6 bases). Trimming stripped 4 bases from V and 7 bases from J, with 14 bases between. Looked up from germline, CDR1 is SEHNR and CDR2 is FQNEAQ (reference sequence). CDR3 length: 14 residues. The CDR3 loop reads CASSSSGEGNTIYF. The DNA of the CDR3 is TGTGCCAGCAGCTCTTCAGGGGAAGGGAACACCATATATTTT.

The DNA of the CDR3 is TGTGCCAGCAGTTTGTACTACACCGGGGAGCTGTTTTTT. This translates into CASSLYYTGELFF. This chain uses TRBV27 with TRBJ2-2; D uncertain. Germline V gene data show CDR1 as MNHEY and CDR2 as SMNVEV (reference sequence). Deletions cut 3 bases from V and 3 bases from J, with 5 bases between. The CDR3 length is 13 residues.

The chain carries TRBV6-1 and TRBJ2-7, with TRBD1 identical over 7 bases. Germline V lookup: CDR1 MNHNS, CDR2 SASEGT. CDR3 length equals 16 residues. J lost 4 bases, V lost 3 bases, and 12 bases had no gene match. The CDR3 region is CASSDEGRGKAYEQYV. The CDR3 DNA reads as TGTGCCAGCAGTGACGAGGGCAGGGGGAAAGCGTACGAGCAGTACGTC.

The V call is TRBV4-1, the J call TRBJ1-1, with D possibly matching TRBD1 (6 bases). This CDR3 spans 14 amino acids. CDR1 and CDR2 from the germline V gene are MGHRA and YSYEKL. V lost 4 bases and J lost 1, with 10 bases in between. The CDR3 here is CASSPRGPNTEAFF. The CDR3 DNA reads TGCGCCAGCAGCCCACGGGGGCCGAACACTGAAGCTTTCTTT.

This clone has a handful of counts. The rearrangement links TRBV10-2 to TRBJ2-6; D remains ambiguous. The ends were cut back, 1 base at V and 4 bases at J, with 11 bases in the middle. In germline, CDR1 is WSHSY, CDR2 SAAADI. This CDR3 is 16 amino acids long. The CDR3 DNA reads as TGCGCCAGCAGTGAGTTAGGTGCGATGGGGGCCAACGTCCTGACTTTC. Its translation: CASSELGAMGANVLTF.

The V gene is TRBV28, the J gene TRBJ1-1; 7 bases match TRBD1. CDR3 length equals 16 residues. CDR1 is MDHEN and CDR2 is SYDVKM in the germline V gene. The V gene end was trimmed by 2 bases and the J gene end by 5 bases; junction bases not matched to a gene: 11. CDR3: CASSLGPGQTKTEAFF. The CDR3 nucleotides are TGTGCCAGCAGTTTAGGGCCGGGACAGACTAAGACTGAAGCTTTCTTT. The variable domain in full, with the rest retrieved from reference TRBV28 and TRBJ1-1, is DVKVTQSSRYLVKRTGEKVFLECVQDMDHENMFWYRQDPGLGLRLIYFSYDVKMKEKGDIPEGYSVSREKKERFSLILESASTNQTSMYLCASSLGPGQTKTEAFFGQGTRLTVV.

The rearrangement links TRBV29-1 to TRBJ2-2, with D unclear. CDR3 length: 12 amino acids. Trimming left V 4 bases short and J 3 bases short, with 6 bases between. The germline V gene encodes CDR1 SQVTM and CDR2 ANQGSEA. CDR3 bases: TGCAGCGTTGGAGAGTACACCGGGGAGCTGTTTTTT. Translation gives CSVGEYTGELFF.

The chain employs TRBV28 and TRBJ2-3, with 10 positions matching TRBD1. The CDR3 runs 15 residues. The J segment lost 3 bases and the V segment lost 5 bases, leaving 5 bases of the junction unmatched. The V gene's germline CDR1 is MDHEN and CDR2 SYDVKM. DNA for the CDR3: TGTGCCAGCAGTCCCCGGGACAGGGGTACAGATACGCAGTATTTT. This codes for CASSPRDRGTDTQYF.

This clone was seen a single time. The genes are TRBV5-4 and TRBJ1-2; 10 bases align to TRBD1. V gave up 4 bases and J gave up 4 bases; unmatched junction bases: 7. Germline V gene lookup returns CDR1 SGHNT and CDR2 YYREEE (reference sequence). This CDR3 is built from 15 residues. The CDR3 region is CASSPGQGVGYGYTF. The DNA of the CDR3 is TGTGCCAGCAGCCCTGGACAGGGGGTAGGCTATGGCTACACCTTC.